The next 8 T cell receptor beta chains were all read from a single sample in a study of CD8 T cells in Susac syndrome. Random hexamers were used to reverse transcribe the RNA input (about 0.45 to 1 ug). One entry per CDR3 protein results from TCRdb running MiXCR on the immunoSEQ multiplex PCR reads. Of about 90,000 distinct CDR3 sequences in the sample, roughly 91% were seen once. The sample taken for sequencing was CD8+ T cells from PBMCs. Receptors were obtained from a human donor in good health.

V and J are TRBV6-5 and TRBJ1-1; weak D call: TRBD1 (5 bases). The germline V and J ends were trimmed by 4 bases and 7 bases, with 13 bases remaining between them. The CDR3 is 13 residues long. CDR1 is MNHEY and CDR2 is SVGAGI in the germline V gene. This CDR3 reads CASSWGTGNEAFF. DNA of the CDR3: TGTGCCAGCAGTTGGGGCACTGGGAATGAAGCTTTCTTT.

This clonotype appeared a single time. The chain links TRBV13 to TRBJ2-1, with 12 bases fitting TRBD2. V dropped 5 bases and J dropped 1; count of bases not matched to a gene: 9. Germline lookup yields CDR1 PRHDT and CDR2 FYEKMQ (reference sequence). This CDR3 spans 18 amino acids. CDR3 bases: TGTGCCAGCAGCGTCGGACTAGCGGGGCTTCGTTCCTACAATGAGCAGTTCTTC. It encodes CASSVGLAGLRSYNEQFF.

This chain joins TRBV4-2 and TRBJ1-2; 7 nucleotides line up with TRBD1. The CDR3 consists of 15 residues. Germline V gene lookup returns CDR1 LGHNA and CDR2 YNFKEQ. Trimming took 3 bases from V and 4 from J; bases not matched to a gene: 8. CDR3 sequence: CASSQTRDSIYGYTF. The CDR3 coding sequence is TGTGCCAGCAGCCAGACCCGGGACAGCATCTATGGCTACACCTTC.

This chain joins TRBV6-6 and TRBJ2-1; D not certain. The CDR3 runs 13 residues. Trimming shortened V by 0 bases and J by 6 bases, and 6 bases separated the two germline ends. From germline, CDR1 is MNHNY and CDR2 SVGAGI (reference sequence). DNA of the CDR3: TGTGCCAGCAGTTACTCTACCTTCAATGAGCAGTTCTTC. Amino acids: CASSYSTFNEQFF.

This chain joins TRBV2 and TRBJ1-5; D is possibly TRBD1 (5 bases). V lost 1 base, J lost 3 bases, and 10 bases lay in between. This CDR3 region has 15 residues. Germline V gives CDR1 SNHLY, CDR2 FYNNEI. This CDR3 reads CASSEDTGVNQPQHF. The CDR3 nucleotides read TGTGCCAGCAGTGAAGATACGGGGGTCAATCAGCCCCAGCATTTT.

V gene TRBV24-1 combines with J gene TRBJ2-3; TRBD2 aligns across 11 bases. This CDR3 has 17 residues. Germline V gene lookup returns CDR1 KGHDR and CDR2 SFDVKD. Trimming cost V 3 bases and J 0 bases; bases outside gene matches: 4. As DNA, the CDR3 is TGTGCCACCAGTGATCCGGGGACTAGCGGAAGCACAGATACGCAGTATTTT. It translates to CATSDPGTSGSTDTQYF.

This clonotype showed up just a few times. The chain employs TRBV2 and TRBJ2-3; D unclear. Trimming cost V 4 bases and J 0 bases, with 20 bases left between them. CDR3 length: 18 residues. Germline V CDR1 and CDR2: SNHLY, FYNNEI. The CDR3 bases are TGTGCCAGCAGTGCCTACCGCTTGGGCGATCCGAGCACAGATACGCAGTATTTT. It translates to CASSAYRLGDPSTDTQYF.

The rearrangement links TRBV5-1 to TRBJ2-1; the D gene is possibly TRBD1 (6 bases). Germline V CDR1 and CDR2: SGHRS, YFSETQ. This CDR3 is built from 15 residues. Trimming left V 4 bases short and J 3 bases short, with 14 bases between. The CDR3 DNA sequence: TGCGCCAGCAGCCCACGGACAGCTAACTACAATGAGCAGTTCTTC. Protein product: CASSPRTANYNEQFF. The full variable domain, rest sourced from reference TRBV5-1 and TRBJ2-1, is KAGVTQTPRYLIKTRGQQVTLSCSPISGHRSVSWYQQTPGQGLQFLFEYFSETQRNKGNFPGRFSGRQFSNSRSEMNVSTLELGDSALYLCASSPRTANYNEQFFGPGTRLTVL.